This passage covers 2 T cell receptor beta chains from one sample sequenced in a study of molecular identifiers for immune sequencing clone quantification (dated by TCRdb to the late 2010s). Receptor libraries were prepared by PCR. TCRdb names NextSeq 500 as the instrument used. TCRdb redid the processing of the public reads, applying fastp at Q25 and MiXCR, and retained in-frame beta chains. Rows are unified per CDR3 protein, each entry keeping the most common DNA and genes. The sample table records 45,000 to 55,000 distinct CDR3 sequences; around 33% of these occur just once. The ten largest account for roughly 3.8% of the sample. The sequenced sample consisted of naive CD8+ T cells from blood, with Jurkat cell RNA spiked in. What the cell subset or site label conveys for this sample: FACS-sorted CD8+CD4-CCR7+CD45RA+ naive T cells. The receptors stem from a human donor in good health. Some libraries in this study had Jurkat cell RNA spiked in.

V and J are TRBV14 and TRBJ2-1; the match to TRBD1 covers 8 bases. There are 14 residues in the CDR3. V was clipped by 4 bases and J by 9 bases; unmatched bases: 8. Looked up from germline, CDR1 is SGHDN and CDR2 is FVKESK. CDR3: CASSLWQGALEQFF. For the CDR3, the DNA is TGTGCCAGCAGCCTCTGGCAGGGGGCGCTTGAGCAGTTCTTC.

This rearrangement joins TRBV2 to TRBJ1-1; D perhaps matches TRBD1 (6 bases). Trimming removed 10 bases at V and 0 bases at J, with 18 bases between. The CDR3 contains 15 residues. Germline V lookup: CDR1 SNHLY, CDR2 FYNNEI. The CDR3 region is CANPNRGALNTEAFF. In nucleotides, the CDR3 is TGTGCCAACCCGAATCGGGGGGCCTTGAACACTGAAGCTTTCTTT.